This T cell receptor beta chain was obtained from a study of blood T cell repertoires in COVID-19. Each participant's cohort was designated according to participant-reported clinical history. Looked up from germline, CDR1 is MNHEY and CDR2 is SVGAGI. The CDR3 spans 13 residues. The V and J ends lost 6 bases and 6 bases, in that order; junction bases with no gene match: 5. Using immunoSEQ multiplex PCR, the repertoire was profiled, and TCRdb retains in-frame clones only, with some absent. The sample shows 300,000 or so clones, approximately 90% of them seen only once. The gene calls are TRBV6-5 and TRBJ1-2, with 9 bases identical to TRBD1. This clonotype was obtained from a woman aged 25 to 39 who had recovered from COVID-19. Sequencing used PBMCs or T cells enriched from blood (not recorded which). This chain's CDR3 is CASRFGQGNGYTF. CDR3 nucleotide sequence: TGTGCCAGCAGATTCGGACAGGGGAATGGCTACACCTTC.